This T cell receptor beta chain was identified during a study of T-cell memory formation after mild COVID-19. Study-wide context: Largely, TCR clusters stayed within a single donor.

Per germline, CDR1 DFQATT and CDR2 SNEGSKA (reference sequence). The CDR3 spans 13 residues. V was pared by 3 bases and J by 2 bases, with 7 bases between. 5'RACE primed from the constant segment yielded TCR alpha and TCR beta cDNA libraries bearing sample barcodes and UMIs. TCRdb analysed the 5' RACE reads with MiXCR anew, one entry per CDR3 protein. Among a few hundred thousand distinct CDR3 sequences listed, 7.5% to 9.5% were seen once. A few counts support this clonotype. Its specificity is not known. Study-level findings and limits: Day 15 to 85 contracting clones showed balanced CD4/CD8; day 15 to 37 expanders favored CD4+.

The sample taken for sequencing was PBMCs or a T cell subset sorted from them (not recorded which). The source is a man between 18 and 29 years old who had mild COVID-19 (a few samples of this study predate the infection). Cell type and time point are not known. The rearrangement links TRBV20-1 to TRBJ2-2, with D hard to call. CDR3 DNA sequence: TGCAGTGCTAGCGCCAAAAACACCGGGGAGCTGTTTTTT. Encoded protein: CSASAKNTGELFF.